The rows below give T cell receptor beta chains drawn from one sample of a study of OX40 agonist ivuxolimab in advanced cancers. Clones were sequenced by immunoSEQ multiplex PCR, and TCRdb holds only the in-frame ones, with some missing. The sample holds 30,000 to 40,000 clones, nearly 95% seen once. This specimen was CD4+ or CD8+ T cells sorted from blood, taken in a trial of the OX40 agonist ivuxolimab. Source of these receptors: an adult with an advanced solid tumor such as melanoma, head and neck, liver or kidney cancer. The CDR3 runs from the conserved cysteine through the conserved F or W. The D gene is left open where the match is weak. Expanded clones get a size class; other rows say once, few or many, or leave the size out.

. TRBJ1-1 TRBV28 . CASSSRRGAEAFF TGTGCCAGCAGTTCCCGAAGGGGTGCTGAAGCTTTCTTT
. TRBJ1-2 TRBV4-2 . CASSQDVRGTYGYTF TGTGCCAGCAGCCAAGATGTAAGGGGGACCTATGGCTACACCTTC
TRBD2 TRBJ2-7 TRBV7-2 . CASSVSGRSYEQYF TGTGCCAGCAGCGTTAGCGGGCGCTCCTACGAGCAGTACTTC
TRBD2 TRBJ2-3 TRBV19 . CASSLAGVTDTQYF TGTGCCAGTAGTCTAGCGGGAGTAACAGATACGCAGTATTTT
. TRBJ2-7 TRBV1 . CTSSQERIRDEQYF TGCACCAGCAGCCAAGAACGGATTAGGGACGAGCAGTACTTC
TRBD1 TRBJ2-2 TRBV28 once CASSGQDHGELFF TGTGCCAGCAGTGGACAGGATCACGGGGAGCTGTTTTTT
TRBD2 TRBJ2-1 TRBV5-4 . CASSPGTSGGYNEQFF TGTGCCAGCAGCCCCGGGACTAGCGGTGGGTACAATGAGCAGTTCTTC
. TRBJ1-4 TRBV6-1 . CASRSPAGSEKLFF TGTGCCAGCAGGAGCCCAGCGGGGAGTGAAAAACTGTTTTTT
. TRBJ1-5 TRBV15 . CATSREGRSYQPQHF TGTGCCACCAGCAGAGAGGGACGGAGCTATCAGCCCCAGCATTTT
TRBD1 TRBJ2-5 TRBV29-1 once CSVGTGGRETQYF TGCAGCGTAGGGACAGGGGGCAGGGAGACCCAGTACTTC
. TRBJ1-1 TRBV28 . CASSPVRVSTEAFF TGTGCCAGCAGTCCAGTGCGGGTTTCCACTGAAGCTTTCTTT
TRBD2 TRBJ2-7 TRBV6-6 . CASRKGTSGYSYEQYF TGTGCCAGCAGAAAAGGGACTAGCGGGTACTCCTACGAGCAGTACTTC
. TRBJ1-1 TRBV5-1 . CASSSTTEAFF TGCGCCAGCAGCTCTACCACTGAAGCTTTCTTT
. TRBJ2-2 TRBV18 . CASSPFLLSESNTGELFF TGTGCCAGCTCACCGTTTTTGTTGTCGGAATCGAACACCGGGGAGCTGTTTTTT
TRBD1 TRBJ1-1 TRBV4-1 . CASSPVDRDSTEAFF TGCGCCAGCAGCCCCGTGGACAGGGACAGTACTGAAGCTTTCTTT
TRBD1 TRBJ1-1 TRBV10-3 . CAISVSGTGDTEAFF TGTGCCATCAGTGTATCCGGGACAGGAGACACTGAAGCTTTCTTT
TRBD2 TRBJ2-7 TRBV18 . CASSPPGLASYEQYF TGTGCCAGCTCACCCCCGGGACTAGCGAGCTACGAGCAGTACTTC
TRBD1 TRBJ2-7 TRBV6-1 . CASSEPPWDRGRYEQYF TGTGCCAGCAGTGAACCCCCTTGGGACAGGGGGCGTTACGAGCAGTACTTC
TRBD2 TRBJ2-3 TRBV18 once CASSPRTSGMGGQYF TGTGCCAGCTCACCACGGACTAGCGGGATGGGTGGGCAGTATTTT
TRBD1 TRBJ2-7 TRBV7-2 . CASSLLSGQGYEQYF TGTGCCAGCAGCTTACTTTCGGGACAGGGGTACGAGCAGTACTTC
TRBD1 TRBJ2-7 TRBV11-2 . CASSLEVGTGNYEQYF TGTGCCAGCAGCTTAGAAGTCGGGACAGGTAACTACGAGCAGTACTTC
. TRBJ2-1 TRBV18 . CASSPPKVISYNEQFF TGTGCCAGCTCACCACCCAAGGTCATCTCCTACAATGAGCAGTTCTTC
. TRBJ2-1 TRBV10-1 . CASSDVIRWSRRAYNEQFF TGCGCCAGCAGTGATGTGATAAGGTGGTCCCGAAGAGCCTACAATGAGCAGTTCTTC
TRBD1 TRBJ1-2 TRBV10-3 . CAIRRQGAGGYTF TGTGCCATCAGAAGACAGGGGGCCGGAGGCTACACCTTC
. TRBJ2-7 TRBV30 . CAWRGRGARYQQYF TGTGCCTGGAGGGGGAGAGGGGCCCGCTACCAGCAGTACTTC
TRBD2 TRBJ2-1 TRBV6-4 . CASSLEGGDHNEQFF TGTGCCAGCAGCCTTGAGGGAGGGGATCACAATGAGCAGTTCTTC
. TRBJ2-5 TRBV11-2 . CASSLGLREESGETQYF TGTGCCAGCAGCTTAGGGCTCAGGGAGGAGAGCGGGGAGACCCAGTACTTC
. TRBJ2-7 TRBV6-6 . CASRIQGRVGEQYF TGTGCCAGCAGAATACAGGGGAGGGTTGGCGAGCAGTACTTC
. TRBJ1-2 TRBV5-1 . CASSFSQAYGYTF TGCGCCAGCAGCTTTTCGCAGGCCTATGGCTACACCTTC
. TRBJ2-6 TRBV2 . CASTTMGSGANVLTF TGTGCCAGCACTACTATGGGGTCTGGGGCCAACGTCCTGACTTTC
TRBD1 TRBJ2-7 TRBV6-1 . CASSEATGGHYEQYF TGTGCCAGCAGTGAAGCCACAGGGGGGCACTACGAGCAGTACTTC
TRBD2 TRBJ2-5 TRBV19 . CASSLALAGVETQYF TGTGCCAGTAGCCTGGCGCTAGCGGGGGTTGAGACCCAGTACTTC
TRBD1 TRBJ1-2 TRBV10-2 . CASSEPQGAYGYTF TGCGCCAGCAGTGAACCACAGGGGGCTTATGGCTACACCTTC
. TRBJ1-1 TRBV28 . CASSLFLRQNTEAFF TGTGCCAGCAGTTTATTTTTACGACAGAACACTGAAGCTTTCTTT
. TRBJ2-3 TRBV19 . CASSNTDTQYF TGTGCCAGTAGTAACACAGATACGCAGTATTTT
TRBD1 TRBJ1-1 TRBV29-1 . CSVGQGAVGTEAFF TGCAGCGTCGGACAGGGGGCTGTTGGGACTGAAGCTTTCTTT
TRBD1 TRBJ1-2 TRBV6-4 . CASSDSAGQGYGYTF TGTGCCAGCAGTGACTCCGCGGGACAGGGTTATGGCTACACCTTC
TRBD2 TRBJ2-1 TRBV18 . CASSPRSGSSYNEQFF TGTGCCAGCTCACCACGTAGCGGGAGCTCCTACAATGAGCAGTTCTTC